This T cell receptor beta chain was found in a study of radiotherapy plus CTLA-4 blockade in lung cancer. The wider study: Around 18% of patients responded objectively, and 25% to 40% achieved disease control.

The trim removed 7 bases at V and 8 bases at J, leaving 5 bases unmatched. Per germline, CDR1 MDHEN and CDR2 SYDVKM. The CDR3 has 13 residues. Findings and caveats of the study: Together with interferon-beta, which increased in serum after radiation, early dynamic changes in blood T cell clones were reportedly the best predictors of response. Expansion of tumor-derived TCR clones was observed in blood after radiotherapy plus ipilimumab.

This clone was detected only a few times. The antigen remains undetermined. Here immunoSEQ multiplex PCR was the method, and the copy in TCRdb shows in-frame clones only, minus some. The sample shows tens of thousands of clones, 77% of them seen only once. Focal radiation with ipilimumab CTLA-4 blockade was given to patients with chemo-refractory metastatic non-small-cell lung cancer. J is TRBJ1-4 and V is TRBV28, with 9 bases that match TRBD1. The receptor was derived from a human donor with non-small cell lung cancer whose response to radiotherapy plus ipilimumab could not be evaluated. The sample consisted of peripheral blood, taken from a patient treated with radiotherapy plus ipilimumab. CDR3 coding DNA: TGTGCCAGCACCGGACAGGGGAAAGAAAAACTGTTTTTT. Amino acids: CASTGQGKEKLFF.